This T cell receptor (beta chain) is drawn from a study of beta chain features in type 1 diabetes. About this clone itself: Its cognate antigen is unknown.

Study-wide results and caveats: In these data, an HLA type influence on TCRB rearrangement remained unresolved. Fewer junction insertions and more nucleotide deletions appeared in type 1 diabetes patients.

Reverse transcription of all isolated RNA meant that expressed TCRB transcripts were sequenced. The table came from immunoSEQ multiplex PCR; TCRdb's copy has only in-frame clones and leaves some out. The sample holds 900,000 or so clones, 15% to 20% seen once. This receptor was obtained from a woman under 30 in good health. The sample consisted of naive CD4+ T cells from blood.

CDR3 region: CASSAGQGETQYF. The CDR3 DNA sequence: TGTGCCAGCAGCGCAGGACAGGGGGAGACCCAGTACTTC. The chain uses TRBV7-9 and TRBJ2-5; 9 bases map to TRBD1. With 5 bases clipped from V and 5 bases from J, the junction kept 3 bases outside the gene matches. Germline loops: CDR1 SEHNR, CDR2 FQNEAQ (reference sequence). The CDR3 is made up of 13 amino acids.